This T cell receptor (beta chain) was identified during a study of blood T cell repertoires in COVID-19. In the study overall: Some COVID-19 samples were acute and others convalescent; all came from the United States, Italy and Spain.

This table comes from immunoSEQ multiplex PCR, and its TCRdb copy is limited to in-frame clones, with some not included. The table records fewer than 250,000 clones, around four fifths of them present only once. The CDR3 has 15 residues. The germline CDR1 and CDR2 sequences are ENHRY and SYGVKD. Trimming left V 4 bases short and J 6 bases short, with 16 bases between. The rearrangement links TRBV10-3 to TRBJ1-5, with D perhaps matching TRBD1 (5 bases). The sequenced sample was peripheral blood. The sequence derives from a young man with active or convalescent COVID-19. CDR3 coding DNA: TGTGCCATCAGTGCGGGGGAAGTCTCGGGTCAGCCCCAGCATTTT. Protein product: CAISAGEVSGQPQHF.